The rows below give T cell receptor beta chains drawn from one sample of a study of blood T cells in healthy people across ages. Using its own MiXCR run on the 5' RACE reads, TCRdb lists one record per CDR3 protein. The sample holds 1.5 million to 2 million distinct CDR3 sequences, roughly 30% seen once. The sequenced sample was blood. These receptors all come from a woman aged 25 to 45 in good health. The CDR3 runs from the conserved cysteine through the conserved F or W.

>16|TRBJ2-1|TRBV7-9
CASSLGSGTGHLGQFF
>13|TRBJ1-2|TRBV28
CASTPRQTYGYTF
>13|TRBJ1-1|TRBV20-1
CSAPSPVSWEAFF
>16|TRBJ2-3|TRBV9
CASSATGGQVTDTQYF
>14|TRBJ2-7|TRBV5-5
CASSHRGDTYEQYF
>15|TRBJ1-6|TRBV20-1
CSATYRSSYNSPLHF
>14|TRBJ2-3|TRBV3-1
CASSFTSGRDTQYF
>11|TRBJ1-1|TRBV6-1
CASSELEEAFF
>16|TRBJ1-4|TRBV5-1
CASSPSGTPTNEKLFF
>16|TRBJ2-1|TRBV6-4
CASNPGAGPPYNEQFF
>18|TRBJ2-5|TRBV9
CASSVGNPWGGNQETQYF
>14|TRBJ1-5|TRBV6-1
CASSDSSGRQPQHF
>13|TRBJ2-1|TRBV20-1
CSARAGYHNEQFF
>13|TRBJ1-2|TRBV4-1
CASSQGRGIGYTF
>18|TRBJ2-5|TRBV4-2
CASSQEPSGGPFQETQYF
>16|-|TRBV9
CASSVGGLALYNEQYF
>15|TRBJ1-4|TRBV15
CATSRDLGGDEKLFF
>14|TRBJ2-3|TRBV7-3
CASSRRGLTDTQYF
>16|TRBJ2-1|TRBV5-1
CACSLDGGTAYNEQFF
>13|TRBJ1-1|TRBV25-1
CATMETGNTEAFF
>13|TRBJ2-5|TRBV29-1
CSSSCRVKETQYF
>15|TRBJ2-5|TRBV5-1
CASSLSNRGRETQYF
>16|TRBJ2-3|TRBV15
CATSRDGTSSTDTQYF
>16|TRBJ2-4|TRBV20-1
CSAMDPGGGGINIQYF
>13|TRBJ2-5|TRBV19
CASSINRGETQYF
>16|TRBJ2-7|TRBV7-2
CASSLGQGPPAGEQYF
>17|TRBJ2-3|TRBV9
CASSVAPEGRGTDTQYF
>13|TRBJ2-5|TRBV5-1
CASSDSGKETQYF